The 24 T cell receptor beta chains presented below share a single source sample, sequenced in a study of shared clonotypes between healthy human individuals. TCRdb's table, derived via immunoSEQ multiplex PCR, lists solely in-frame clones and lacks some. The repertoire holds under 1,100,000 clones, with more than 60% as singletons. The sequenced sample was memory CD4+ T cells sorted from blood. Regarding subset: CD45RA-negative fraction. The receptors were gathered from a man aged 18 to 30 in good health.

In this sample, this clone turned up many times. V and J are TRBV12-5 and TRBJ1-2; unclear D gene. Germline CDR1 and CDR2: LGHNT and FRNRAP. The CDR3 is 11 residues long. Trimming took off 2 bases at V and 8 bases at J, with 6 bases between the two ends. The CDR3 coding sequence is TGTGCTAGTGGTTTGCTCGAGGGCTACACCTTC. This translates into CASGLLEGYTF.

This clone was seen a few times. The V and J genes are TRBV10-3 and TRBJ2-1; 9 bases are shared with TRBD2. The J segment lost 7 bases and the V segment lost 7 bases, leaving 2 bases of the junction unmatched. Looked up from germline, CDR1 is ENHRY and CDR2 is SYGVKD. The CDR3 is 12 residues long. CDR3 region: CAINGLANEQFF. The CDR3 DNA is TGTGCCATCAATGGACTAGCGAATGAGCAGTTCTTC.

To note about this clone: The same CDR3 arises from other DNA sequences in this sample as well. The V gene is TRBV30, the J gene TRBJ1-5, with 8 bases that match TRBD1. The CDR3 sequence is 14 residues long. Germline assignment: CDR1 GTSNPN and CDR2 SVGIG (reference sequence). The V gene end was trimmed by 0 bases and the J gene end by 4 bases; junction bases not matched to a gene: 2. CDR3 bases: TGTGCCTGGAGTGTAGGACAGGGTAATCAGCCCCAGCATTTT. Its protein is CAWSVGQGNQPQHF.

V and J are TRBV28 and TRBJ2-2; possibly TRBD2 for D (6 bases). CDR1 is MDHEN, CDR2 SYDVKM, per germline. The ends were cut back, 3 bases at V and 0 bases at J, with 11 bases in the middle. The CDR3 extends over 16 amino acids. CDR3 sequence: CASSFPGSSNTGELFF. The CDR3 DNA follows: TGTGCCAGCAGTTTCCCCGGGAGTTCGAACACCGGGGAGCTGTTTTTT.

About this clone itself: Other DNA sequences from this sample encode an identical CDR3 as well. The chain recombines TRBV5-1 with TRBJ1-2, with TRBD1 as a possible D gene (5 bases). V shed 4 bases and J shed 2 bases, with 12 bases lying between them. Germline V lookup: CDR1 SGHRS, CDR2 YFSETQ. This CDR3 spans 14 amino acids. CDR3 DNA: TGCGCCAGCAGCCCGGCCGGGGGGAACTATGGCTACACCTTC. It encodes CASSPAGGNYGYTF.

This chain joins TRBV7-8 and TRBJ1-4; D gene uncertain. The CDR3 runs to 11 residues. Germline loops: CDR1 SGHVS, CDR2 FQNEAQ. Trimming took 7 bases from V and 8 from J, leaving 8 bases between them. The CDR3 DNA reads as TGTGCCAGCACTCACGGAGAAAAACTGTTTTTT. Protein sequence: CASTHGEKLFF.

The chain carries TRBV5-4 and TRBJ2-5, with 9 bases lining up with TRBD1. V shed 2 bases, J shed 5 bases, and the junction held 7 bases outside the gene matches. The CDR3 runs 15 residues. Per germline, CDR1 SGHNT and CDR2 YYREEE (reference sequence). The DNA of the CDR3 is TGTGCCAGCAGCTTTACAGGGGGCGCGGTGGAGACCCAGTACTTC. Translating it yields CASSFTGGAVETQYF.

The rearrangement links TRBV7-2 to TRBJ1-1; D remains ambiguous. Per germline, CDR1 SGHTA and CDR2 FQGNSA. Trimming removed 5 bases from V and 6 bases from J, with 13 bases in between. The CDR3 loop spans 13 amino acids. The CDR3 nucleotides are TGTGCCAGCAGCCCCTTGGCGGGCGCTGAAGCTTTCTTT. It codes for CASSPLAGAEAFF.

The V and J genes are TRBV30 and TRBJ2-7; TRBD2 matches at 12 bases. The CDR3 is 17 residues long. V shed 3 bases and J 7 bases; nucleotides not matched to a gene: 16. The germline gives CDR1 GTSNPN, CDR2 SVGIG (reference sequence). This chain's CDR3 is CAWSAGSSGRATEEQYF. As DNA, the CDR3 is TGTGCCTGGAGCGCCGGCTCTAGCGGGAGGGCCACGGAAGAGCAGTACTTC.

This sequence joins TRBV5-1 and TRBJ2-6; D possibly uses TRBD1 or TRBD2 (5 bases each). This CDR3 has 16 amino acids. CDR1 and CDR2 (germline): SGHRS, YFSETQ. Trimming took off 5 bases at V and 2 bases at J, with 14 bases between the two ends. The CDR3 DNA is TGCGCCAGCAGGGAACCCGGGACCGCTGGGGCCAACGTCCTGACTTTC. It codes for CASREPGTAGANVLTF.

This clone was detected once. The rearrangement uses TRBV25-1 and TRBJ1-1; tentatively, D is TRBD1 (5 bases). V lost 5 bases and J lost 0, with 16 bases in between. Germline values: CDR1 MGHDK, CDR2 SYGVNS. The CDR3 has 16 residues. DNA of the CDR3: TGTGCCAGCAGTCCGGGTAAGGGACTGATGAACACTGAAGCTTTCTTT. Translated: CASSPGKGLMNTEAFF. Complete variable domain (other parts from reference TRBV25-1 and TRBJ1-1): EADIYQTPRYLVIGTGKKITLECSQTMGHDKMYWYQQDPGMELHLIHYSYGVNSTEKGDLSSESTVSRIRTEHFPLTLESARPSHTSQYLCASSPGKGLMNTEAFFGQGTRLTVV.

The chain combines TRBV5-1 with TRBJ2-1; no reliable D call. With 0 bases removed from V and 10 bases from J, the gap between germline ends came to 20 bases. CDR1 and CDR2 (germline): SGHRS, YFSETQ. The CDR3 runs to 16 residues. The CDR3 region has the DNA TGCGCCAGCAGCTTGGGAGTAAGAGTGGATGGTGGAGAGCAGTTCTTC. It encodes CASSLGVRVDGGEQFF.

As for this clone: Other nucleotide sequences from this sample produce the same CDR3. V gene TRBV7-9 combines with J gene TRBJ1-3; unclear D gene. Germline lookup yields CDR1 SEHNR and CDR2 FQNEAQ (reference sequence). V dropped 2 bases and J dropped 0 bases, with 8 bases sitting between them. The CDR3 extends over 15 amino acids. DNA of the CDR3: TGTGCCAGCAGCTTACGGGGAGACTCTGGAAACACCATATATTTT. Its protein is CASSLRGDSGNTIYF.

V usage is TRBV18 and J usage is TRBJ2-7; tentative D call: TRBD1 (6 bases). The CDR3 runs 12 residues. Trimming removed 5 bases from V and 5 bases from J, with 10 bases in between. Germline-derived CDR1 and CDR2 are KGHSH and LQKENI. CDR3 DNA: TGTGCCAGCTCAACAGGGTTGGACGAGCAGTACTTC. The encoded protein is CASSTGLDEQYF.

The chain couples TRBV6-6 to TRBJ2-5; D not resolved. The CDR3 sequence is 13 residues long. The germline gives CDR1 MNHNY, CDR2 SVGAGI (reference sequence). Trimming removed 2 bases from V and 2 bases from J, with 6 bases in between. CDR3 residues: CASSYDRQETQYF. The CDR3 DNA is TGTGCCAGCAGTTACGACCGACAAGAGACCCAGTACTTC.

This rearrangement joins TRBV5-5 to TRBJ2-2; 9 nucleotides agree with TRBD1. J was trimmed by 1 base and V by 4 bases; bases with no gene match: 5. The CDR3 is 16 residues long. Germline lookup yields CDR1 SGHKS and CDR2 YYEKEE (reference sequence). Here the CDR3 DNA reads TGTGCCAGCAGCCCAGGGACAGGGCGGAACACCGGGGAGCTGTTTTTT. Translating it yields CASSPGTGRNTGELFF.

This clone came up a few times. The chain carries TRBV30 and TRBJ1-1, with a weak D call TRBD1 (5 bases). The germline V gene encodes CDR1 GTSNPN and CDR2 SVGIG (reference sequence). The CDR3 length is 12 residues. CDR3 region: CATQESNTEAFF. The CDR3 DNA sequence: TGTGCAACACAGGAGTCGAACACTGAAGCTTTCTTT.

Turning to this clone: At the DNA level, this CDR3 is encoded by other sequences in the same sample as well. J is TRBJ1-2 and V is TRBV5-1; D possibly corresponds to TRBD1 (5 bases). This CDR3 is built from 14 residues. The germline V gene encodes CDR1 SGHRS and CDR2 YFSETQ. Trimming pared 3 bases from V and 4 bases from J, leaving 13 bases between. CDR3 nucleotides: TGCGCCAGCAGCTCGGGAGACAGAATCTATGGCTACACCTTC. This encodes CASSSGDRIYGYTF. Variable domain in full (rest from reference TRBV5-1 and TRBJ1-2): KAGVTQTPRYLIKTRGQQVTLSCSPISGHRSVSWYQQTPGQGLQFLFEYFSETQRNKGNFPGRFSGRQFSNSRSEMNVSTLELGDSALYLCASSSGDRIYGYTFGSGTRLTVV.

This rearrangement joins TRBV28 to TRBJ1-4; D unresolved. This CDR3 contains 13 residues. V lost 6 bases to trimming and J lost 8 bases, with 13 bases between them. Looked up from germline, CDR1 is MDHEN and CDR2 is SYDVKM. The chain's CDR3 is CASRAMKDEKLFF. CDR3 in DNA: TGTGCCAGCAGGGCGATGAAAGACGAAAAACTGTTTTTT.

CDR3: CASSRTAFFSYEQYF. Here the CDR3 DNA reads TGTGCCAGCAGCCGGACGGCCTTCTTCTCCTACGAGCAGTACTTC. The chain recombines TRBV14 with TRBJ2-7; D unresolved. The CDR3 totals 15 residues. The germline V and J ends were trimmed by 4 bases and 0 bases, with 13 bases remaining between them. The V gene's germline CDR1 is SGHDN and CDR2 FVKESK.

For this clone: The sample contains more than one DNA sequence encoding this CDR3. The V call is TRBV20-1, the J call TRBJ1-5; D is unresolved. The CDR3 consists of 11 residues. The ends were cut back, 1 base at V and 9 bases at J, with 7 bases in the middle. Germline CDR1 is DFQATT and CDR2 is SNEGSKA (reference sequence). The CDR3: CSARGGGPQHF. Here the CDR3 DNA reads TGCAGTGCTAGAGGAGGAGGGCCCCAGCATTTT.

The chain is built from TRBV27 and TRBJ2-6, with D possibly matching TRBD1 (6 bases). Germline-derived CDR1 and CDR2 are MNHEY and SMNVEV (reference sequence). This CDR3 spans 17 amino acids. The V and J ends lost 5 bases and 0 bases respectively, with 14 bases between them. CDR3 nucleotide sequence: TGTGCCAGCAGTCTCGGACAGCCACGCTCTGGGGCCAACGTCCTGACTTTC. It codes for CASSLGQPRSGANVLTF.

The chain links TRBV7-2 to TRBJ2-3; TRBD2 matches at 12 bases. Germline CDR1 SGHTA, CDR2 FQGNSA. The V gene end was trimmed by 4 bases and the J gene end by 1 base; junction bases not matched to a gene: 6. The CDR3 is made up of 17 amino acids. DNA for the CDR3: TGTGCCAGCAGCTCACGCCGACTAGCGGGGGGCACAGATACGCAGTATTTT. It codes for CASSSRRLAGGTDTQYF. Drawing the rest from reference TRBV7-2 and TRBJ2-3, the complete variable domain is GAGVSQSPSNKVTEKGKDVELRCDPISGHTALYWYRQSLGQGLEFLIYFQGNSAPDKSGLPSDRFSAERTGGSVSTLTIQRTQQEDSAVYLCASSSRRLAGGTDTQYFGPGTRLTVL.

The V gene is TRBV2, the J gene TRBJ1-5; the D gene is possibly TRBD1 (6 bases). The V and J ends lost 5 bases and 0 bases respectively, with 11 bases between them. Per the germline V gene, CDR1 is SNHLY and CDR2 is FYNNEI. The CDR3 is made up of 15 amino acids. The chain's CDR3 is CASSPRTASNQPQHF. The CDR3 bases are TGTGCCAGCAGTCCCCGGACAGCTAGCAATCAGCCCCAGCATTTT.